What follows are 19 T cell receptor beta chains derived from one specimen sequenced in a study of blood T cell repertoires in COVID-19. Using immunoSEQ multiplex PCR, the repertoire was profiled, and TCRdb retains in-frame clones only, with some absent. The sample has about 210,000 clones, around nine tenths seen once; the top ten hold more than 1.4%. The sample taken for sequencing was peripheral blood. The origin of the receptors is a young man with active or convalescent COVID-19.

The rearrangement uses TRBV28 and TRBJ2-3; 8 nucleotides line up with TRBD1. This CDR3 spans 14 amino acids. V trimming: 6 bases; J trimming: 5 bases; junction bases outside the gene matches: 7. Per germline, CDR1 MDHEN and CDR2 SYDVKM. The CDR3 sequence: CASSTGGQGDTQYF. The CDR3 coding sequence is TGTGCCAGCAGCACAGGGGGTCAAGGAGATACGCAGTATTTT.

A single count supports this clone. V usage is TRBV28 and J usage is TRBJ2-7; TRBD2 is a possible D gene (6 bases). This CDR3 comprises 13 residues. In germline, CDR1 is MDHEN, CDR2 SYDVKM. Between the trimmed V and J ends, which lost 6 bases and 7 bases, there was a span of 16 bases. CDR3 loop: CASRDLGGVEQYF. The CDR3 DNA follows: TGTGCCAGCAGGGACTTGGGCGGGGTTGAGCAGTACTTC.

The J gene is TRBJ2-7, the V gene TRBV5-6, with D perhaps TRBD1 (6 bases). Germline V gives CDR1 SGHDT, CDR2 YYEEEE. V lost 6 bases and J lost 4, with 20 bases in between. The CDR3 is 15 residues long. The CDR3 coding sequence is TGTGCCAGCACTCCAGTGGGACGGGGACAATACGAGCAGTACTTC. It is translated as CASTPVGRGQYEQYF.

CDR3 nucleotide sequence: TGCGCCAGCAGCTTAACAGGGGGCGCTCCCCTCAGTTCACCCCTCCACTTT. Translation gives CASSLTGGAPLSSPLHF. The V gene is TRBV5-1, the J gene TRBJ1-6, with 9 bases lining up with TRBD1. From germline, CDR1 is SGHRS and CDR2 YFSETQ. The trim removed 2 bases at V and 9 bases at J, leaving 12 bases unmatched. The CDR3 has 17 amino acids.

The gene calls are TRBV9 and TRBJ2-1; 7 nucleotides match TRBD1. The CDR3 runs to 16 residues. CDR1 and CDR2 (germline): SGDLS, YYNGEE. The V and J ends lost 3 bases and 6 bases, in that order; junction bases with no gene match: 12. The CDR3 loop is CASSASGQIGFNEQFF. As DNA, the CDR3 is TGTGCCAGCAGCGCCTCGGGACAGATAGGCTTCAATGAGCAGTTCTTC. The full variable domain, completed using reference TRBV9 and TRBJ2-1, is DSGVTQTPKHLITATGQRVTLRCSPRSGDLSVYWYQQSLDQGLQFLIQYYNGEERAKGNILERFSAQQFPDLHSELNLSSLELGDSALYFCASSASGQIGFNEQFFGPGTRLTVL.

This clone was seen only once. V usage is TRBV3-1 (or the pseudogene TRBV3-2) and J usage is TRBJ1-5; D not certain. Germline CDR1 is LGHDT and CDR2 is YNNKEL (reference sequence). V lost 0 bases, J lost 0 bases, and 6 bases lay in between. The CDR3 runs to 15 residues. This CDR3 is CASSQDRYSNQPQHF. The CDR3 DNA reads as TGTGCCAGCAGCCAAGATAGATATAGCAATCAGCCCCAGCATTTT.

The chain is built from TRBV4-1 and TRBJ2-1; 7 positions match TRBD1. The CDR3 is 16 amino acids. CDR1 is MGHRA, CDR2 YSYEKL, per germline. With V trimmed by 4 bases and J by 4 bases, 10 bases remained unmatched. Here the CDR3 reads CASSLTQQGNYNEQFF. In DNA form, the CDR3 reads TGCGCCAGCAGCCTAACCCAACAGGGGAATTACAATGAGCAGTTCTTC.

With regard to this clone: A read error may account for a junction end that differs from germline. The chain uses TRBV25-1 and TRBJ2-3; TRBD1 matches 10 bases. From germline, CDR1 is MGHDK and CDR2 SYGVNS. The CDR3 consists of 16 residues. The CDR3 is CTSSDLRTGGTDTQYF. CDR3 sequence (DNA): TGTACCAGCAGTGATCTCCGGACAGGGGGGACAGATACGCAGTATTTT.

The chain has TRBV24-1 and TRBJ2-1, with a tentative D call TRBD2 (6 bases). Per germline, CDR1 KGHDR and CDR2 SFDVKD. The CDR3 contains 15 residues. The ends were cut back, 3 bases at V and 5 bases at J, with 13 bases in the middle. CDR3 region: CATSDPGVINNEQFF. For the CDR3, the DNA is TGTGCCACCAGTGATCCGGGGGTTATTAACAATGAGCAGTTCTTC.

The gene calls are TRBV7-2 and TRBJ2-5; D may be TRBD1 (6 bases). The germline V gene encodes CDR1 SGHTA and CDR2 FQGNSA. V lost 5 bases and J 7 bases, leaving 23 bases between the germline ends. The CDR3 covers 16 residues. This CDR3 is CASSVRIQGLLGTQYF. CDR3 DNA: TGTGCCAGCAGCGTCAGGATACAGGGTCTTTTGGGGACCCAGTACTTC. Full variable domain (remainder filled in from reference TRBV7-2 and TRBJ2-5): GAGVSQSPSNKVTEKGKDVELRCDPISGHTALYWYRQSLGQGLEFLIYFQGNSAPDKSGLPSDRFSAERTGGSVSTLTIQRTQQEDSAVYLCASSVRIQGLLGTQYFGPGTRLLVL.

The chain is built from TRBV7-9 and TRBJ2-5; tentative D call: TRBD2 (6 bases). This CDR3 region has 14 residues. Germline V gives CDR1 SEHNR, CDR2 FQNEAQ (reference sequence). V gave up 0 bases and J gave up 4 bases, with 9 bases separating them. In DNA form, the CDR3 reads TGTGCCAGCAGCTTAGCCGGGACTCCAGAGACCCAGTACTTC. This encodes CASSLAGTPETQYF.

CDR3 sequence (DNA): TGTGCCAGCAGTTCAACAGTGGGCTCTGGAAACACCATATATTTT. This gives the protein CASSSTVGSGNTIYF. The chain carries TRBV5-4 and TRBJ1-3; D is uncertain. The germline CDR1 and CDR2 sequences are SGHNT and YYREEE (reference sequence). CDR3 length equals 15 residues. Deletions cut 5 bases from V and 0 bases from J, with 12 bases between.

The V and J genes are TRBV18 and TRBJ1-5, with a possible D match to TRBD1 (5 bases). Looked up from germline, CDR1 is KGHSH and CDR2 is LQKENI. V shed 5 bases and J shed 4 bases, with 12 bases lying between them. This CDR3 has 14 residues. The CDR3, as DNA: TGTGCCAGCTCAACTGAAACAGGAAATCAGCCCCAGCATTTT. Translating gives CASSTETGNQPQHF. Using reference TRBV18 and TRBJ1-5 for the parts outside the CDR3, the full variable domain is NAGVMQNPRHLVRRRGQEARLRCSPMKGHSHVYWYRQLPEEGLKFMVYLQKENIIDESGMPKERFSAEFPKEGPSILRIQQVVRGDSAAYFCASSTETGNQPQHFGDGTRLSIL.

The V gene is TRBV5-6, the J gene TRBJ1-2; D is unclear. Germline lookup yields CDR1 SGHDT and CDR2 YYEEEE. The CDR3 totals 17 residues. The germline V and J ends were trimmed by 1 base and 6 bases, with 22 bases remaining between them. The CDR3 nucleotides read TGTGCCAGCAGCTTGACCGCAAATCGGCGGGGAGCGGATGGCTACACCTTC. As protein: CASSLTANRRGADGYTF.

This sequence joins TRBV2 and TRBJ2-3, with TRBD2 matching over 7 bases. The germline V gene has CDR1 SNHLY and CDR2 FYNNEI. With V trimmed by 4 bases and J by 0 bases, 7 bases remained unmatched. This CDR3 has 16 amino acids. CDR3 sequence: CASSVGGRASTDTQYF. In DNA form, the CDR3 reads TGTGCCAGCAGTGTCGGGGGGAGGGCTAGCACAGATACGCAGTATTTT.

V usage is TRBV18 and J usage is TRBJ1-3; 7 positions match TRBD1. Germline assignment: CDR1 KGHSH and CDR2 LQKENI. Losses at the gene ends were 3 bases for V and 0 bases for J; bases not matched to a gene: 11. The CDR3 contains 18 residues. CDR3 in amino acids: CASSPLSAGQYSGNTIYF. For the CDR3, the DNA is TGTGCCAGCTCACCCCTATCGGCGGGACAGTACTCTGGAAACACCATATATTTT. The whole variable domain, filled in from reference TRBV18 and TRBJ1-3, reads NAGVMQNPRHLVRRRGQEARLRCSPMKGHSHVYWYRQLPEEGLKFMVYLQKENIIDESGMPKERFSAEFPKEGPSILRIQQVVRGDSAAYFCASSPLSAGQYSGNTIYFGEGSWLTVV.

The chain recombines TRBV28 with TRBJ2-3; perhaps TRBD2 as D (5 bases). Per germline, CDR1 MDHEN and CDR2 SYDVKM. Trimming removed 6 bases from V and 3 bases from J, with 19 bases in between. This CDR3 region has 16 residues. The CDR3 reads CASSYLASGGTDTQYF. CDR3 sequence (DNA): TGTGCCAGCAGCTATCTAGCTTCGGGTGGGACAGATACGCAGTATTTT.

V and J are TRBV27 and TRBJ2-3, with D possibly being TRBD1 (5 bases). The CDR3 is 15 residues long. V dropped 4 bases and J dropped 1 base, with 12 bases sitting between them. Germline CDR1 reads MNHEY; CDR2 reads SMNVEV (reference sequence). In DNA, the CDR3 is TGTGCCAGCAGTTCCGCGTGGGGCGGCACAGATACGCAGTATTTT. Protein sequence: CASSSAWGGTDTQYF.

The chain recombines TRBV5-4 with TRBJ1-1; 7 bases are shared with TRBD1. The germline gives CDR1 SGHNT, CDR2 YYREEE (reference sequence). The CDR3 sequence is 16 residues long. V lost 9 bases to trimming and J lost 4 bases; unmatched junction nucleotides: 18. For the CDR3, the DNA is TGTGCCACACACAATTCCAAGGGGGCGATGGGCACTGAAGCTTTCTTT. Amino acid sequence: CATHNSKGAMGTEAFF.